This T cell receptor (beta chain) is from a study of T-cell memory formation after mild COVID-19. Overall study: In these data, TCR clusters were largely donor specific. Study outcomes and limitations: Clones shrinking from day 15 to 85 showed even CD4/CD8 mixes; later expanders tilted CD4+. In pre-infection memory, a portion of responding clones appeared, which suggested that cross-reactive memory joined.

5'RACE primed from the constant segment yielded TCR alpha and TCR beta cDNA libraries bearing sample barcodes and UMIs. Using its own MiXCR run on the 5' RACE reads, TCRdb lists one record per CDR3 protein. The sample includes more than 450,000 distinct CDR3 sequences, roughly 17% of them seen just once. This clonotype was counted ten times or more. Its antigen is unknown. This CDR3 has 15 amino acids. The V gene end was trimmed by 3 bases and the J gene end by 2 bases; junction bases not matched to a gene: 3. J is TRBJ2-2 and V is TRBV12-3 or TRBV12-4; 7 bases fit TRBD1. The source of this sequence is an adult woman who had mild COVID-19 (a few samples of this study predate the infection). Cell type and time point are not known. The sequenced sample was PBMCs or a T cell subset sorted from them (not recorded which). CDR3: CASSFRQGNTGELFF. CDR3 nucleotides: TGTGCCAGCAGTTTCAGACAGGGAAACACCGGGGAGCTGTTTTTT.